Below, one TCR beta chain is given with its context. These data come from a study of blood T cell repertoires in COVID-19. Study-wide context: Both acute and convalescent COVID-19 samples were obtained from the United States, Italy and Spain.

Per the study methods: The authors estimated nucleated cell counts from reference gene primer amplification. Produced via immunoSEQ multiplex PCR; TCRdb's table is partial and in-frame only. Clonal size and the V and J genes are those of that table, whereas D and trimming came from the DNA. The sample holds about 150,000 clones, roughly 84% seen once. The TCR originated in a woman aged 45-59 years who had been exposed to COVID-19. Sequenced: PBMCs or T cells enriched from blood (not recorded which).

The CDR3 loop reads CASSVAGGEHEKLFF. In DNA, the CDR3 is TGTGCCAGCAGCGTAGCAGGGGGCGAGCATGAAAAACTGTTTTTT. This sequence joins TRBV9 and TRBJ1-4; 8 nucleotides agree with TRBD1. The junction had 4 bases not matched to a gene; V was cut back by 0 bases and J by 6 bases. CDR3 length: 15 amino acids. Germline CDR1 is SGDLS and CDR2 is YYNGEE.